The rows below give T cell receptor beta chains drawn from one sample of a study of control samples from healthy donors and cancer patients. The protocol was immunoSEQ multiplex PCR, while the TCRdb copy is restricted to in-frame clones and leaves out a portion. The sample includes roughly 120,000 clones, 88% of them seen just once. What was sequenced was blood. Receptors were obtained from a woman in her sixties or seventies in good health. Each CDR3 is given with its conserved first and last residue. D genes are given only for firm matches. Some rows mark clone size as missing; the rest say once, few, many or name a class of expanded clone.

clone_size	v_call	j_call	d_call	cdr3_aa	cdr3_nt
few	TRBV13	TRBJ2-7	-	CASSSALRTFNEQYF	TGTGCCAGCAGCTCCGCCCTAAGGACTTTCAACGAGCAGTACTTC
-	TRBV29-1	TRBJ1-2	-	CSVRENYGYTF	TGCAGCGTCAGGGAAAACTATGGCTACACCTTC
-	TRBV11-2	TRBJ2-3	-	CASSLGRGRGWGTDTQYF	TGTGCCAGCAGCTTAGGCCGGGGAAGGGGGTGGGGCACAGATACGCAGTATTTT
-	TRBV24-1	TRBJ2-3	TRBD2	CATSALRRIAGGVADTQYF	TGTGCCACCAGTGCCCTAAGGAGAATAGCGGGGGGAGTGGCAGATACGCAGTATTTT
-	TRBV11-2	TRBJ1-2	-	CASSLGLMDGYGYTF	TGTGCCAGCAGCTTAGGACTCATGGATGGCTATGGCTACACCTTC
-	TRBV5-4	TRBJ1-2	TRBD1	CASSLARDSNYGYTF	TGTGCCAGCAGCTTGGCTCGGGACAGCAACTATGGCTACACCTTC
-	TRBV5-4	TRBJ2-2	-	CASSLPLASTGELFF	TGTGCCAGCAGCTTGCCGCTAGCGAGCACCGGGGAGCTGTTTTTT
-	TRBV27	TRBJ2-7	TRBD1	CASSFIQGQGAYEQYF	TGTGCCAGCAGTTTCATACAGGGCCAGGGGGCCTACGAGCAGTACTTC
-	TRBV15	TRBJ2-3	-	CATTSGATDTQYF	TGTGCCACCACATCGGGGGCCACAGATACGCAGTATTTT
-	TRBV18	TRBJ2-7	TRBD2	CASSFGGGPGDEQYF	TGTGCCAGCTCATTCGGCGGGGGACCGGGGGACGAGCAGTACTTC
-	TRBV11-3	TRBJ1-1	TRBD1	CASSEGDSTEAFF	TGTGCCAGCAGCGAGGGGGACAGCACTGAAGCTTTCTTT
-	TRBV29-1	TRBJ2-7	-	CSVEGRDRYEQYF	TGCAGCGTTGAAGGCAGGGATAGGTACGAGCAGTACTTC
-	TRBV6-5	TRBJ1-1	-	CASSPSGGLRTEAFF	TGTGCCAGCAGTCCCTCGGGTGGGCTTAGGACTGAAGCTTTCTTT
-	TRBV3-1/TRBV3-2	TRBJ2-4	-	CASSPLRPNYLAKNIQYF	TGTGCCAGCAGTCCTCTACGGCCTAACTATCTAGCCAAAAACATTCAGTACTTC
-	TRBV19	TRBJ1-5	-	CASSRGANQPQHF	TGTGCCAGTAGTAGGGGTGCCAATCAGCCCCAGCATTTT
-	TRBV5-3	TRBJ2-7	TRBD2	CARSLERLAGFHEQYF	TGTGCCAGAAGCTTGGAGAGACTAGCGGGTTTCCACGAGCAGTACTTC
-	TRBV7-2	TRBJ2-5	TRBD2	CASSSGLAGQETQYF	TGTGCCAGCAGCTCGGGACTAGCGGGGCAAGAGACCCAGTACTTC
-	TRBV5-1	TRBJ1-1	-	CASSLVPSNTEAFF	TGCGCCAGCAGCTTGGTACCGTCGAACACTGAAGCTTTCTTT
-	TRBV7-2	TRBJ1-2	-	CASTVGRTKSNYGYTF	TGTGCCAGCACCGTGGGACGGACTAAATCTAACTATGGCTACACCTTC
-	TRBV7-3	TRBJ2-1	-	CASSLDGGPYNEQFF	TGTGCCAGCAGCTTAGACGGGGGGCCCTACAATGAGCAGTTCTTC
-	TRBV21-1	TRBJ1-1	-	CASSPYADRGGCTEAFF	TGTGCCAGCAGCCCTTACGCGGACAGGGGGGGATGTACTGAAGCTTTCTTT
-	TRBV5-1	TRBJ2-1	TRBD2	CASSIGLAGYNEQFF	TGCGCCAGCAGCATCGGACTAGCGGGCTACAATGAGCAGTTCTTC
-	TRBV6-7	TRBJ1-1	TRBD1	CASSRGHRGRTEAFF	TGTGCCAGCAGCCGCGGACACAGGGGGCGAACTGAAGCTTTCTTT
-	TRBV6-6	TRBJ2-7	TRBD1	CASGRGPTYEQYF	TGTGCCAGCGGCAGGGGGCCGACCTACGAGCAGTACTTC
-	TRBV29-1	TRBJ1-5	-	CSVVWHPGQPQHF	TGCAGCGTTGTGTGGCACCCGGGGCAGCCCCAGCATTTT
-	TRBV7-3	TRBJ2-3	TRBD2	CASSSWGGGATDTQYF	TGTGCCAGCAGCTCTTGGGGCGGGGGGGCCACAGATACGCAGTATTTT
-	TRBV7-2	TRBJ1-2	-	CASGENYGYTF	TGTGCCTCGGGGGAGAACTATGGCTACACCTTC
-	TRBV27	TRBJ2-7	-	CASSLYGTEQYF	TGTGCCAGCAGTTTATATGGGACCGAGCAGTACTTC
-	TRBV5-6	TRBJ1-4	TRBD1	CASSPRTGPNEKLFF	TGTGCCAGCAGCCCCCGGACAGGGCCTAATGAAAAACTGTTTTTT
-	TRBV18	TRBJ2-7	-	CASSPRDLTGEQYF	TGTGCCAGCTCACCTCGGGATCTTACGGGGGAGCAGTACTTC
-	TRBV5-8	TRBJ2-4	TRBD1	CASSRQGAAKNIQYF	TGTGCCAGCAGCCGGCAGGGGGCGGCCAAAAACATTCAGTACTTC
-	TRBV3-1/TRBV3-2	TRBJ1-2	TRBD1	CASSQEPGGNYGYTF	TGTGCCAGCAGCCAAGAGCCAGGGGGCAATTATGGCTACACCTTC
-	TRBV6-1	TRBJ2-4	-	CASSEDGAANF	TGTGCCAGCAGTGAAGACGGGGCCGCGAACTTC
-	TRBV6-6	TRBJ1-5	TRBD1	CASSRTGMGNQPQHF	TGTGCCAGCAGTCGGACAGGGATGGGCAATCAGCCCCAGCATTTT
-	TRBV7-6	TRBJ2-7	TRBD1	CASSGDRIISYEQYF	TGTGCCAGCAGCGGGGACAGGATTATCTCCTACGAGCAGTACTTC
-	TRBV4-1	TRBJ1-2	-	CASSQGTVGRGANYGYTF	TGCGCCAGCAGCCAAGGCACGGTTGGGAGAGGCGCTAACTATGGCTACACCTTC
-	TRBV18	TRBJ2-7	TRBD1	CASSEGTGGLDEQYF	TGTGCCAGCTCAGAAGGGACAGGGGGACTCGACGAGCAGTACTTC
-	TRBV3-1/TRBV3-2	TRBJ1-2	-	CASSQVGVRGYTF	TGTGCCAGCAGCCAAGTGGGGGTTCGTGGCTACACCTTC
-	TRBV29-1	TRBJ2-5	-	CSVEDSGETQYF	TGCAGCGTTGAAGATAGCGGAGAGACCCAGTACTTC
-	TRBV2	TRBJ1-3	-	CASSERNTIYF	TGTGCCAGCAGTGAAAGAAACACCATATATTTT
-	TRBV27	TRBJ1-6	-	CASSYGSPNSPLHF	TGTGCCAGCAGTTACGGGTCACCTAATTCACCCCTCCACTTT
-	TRBV6-6	TRBJ2-1	TRBD2	CASSPRTSGGISSSYNEQFF	TGTGCCAGCAGTCCGCGGACTAGCGGGGGTATCTCGAGCTCCTACAATGAGCAGTTCTTC
-	TRBV5-1	TRBJ2-5	-	CASSAGTKQETQYF	TGCGCCAGCAGCGCTGGGACGAAGCAAGAGACCCAGTACTTC
-	TRBV6-5	TRBJ1-6	-	CASRPTVASPLHF	TGTGCCAGTAGGCCCACGGTGGCTTCACCCCTCCACTTT
-	TRBV7-3	TRBJ1-3	-	CASSPGTGSGNTIYF	TGTGCCAGCAGCCCCGGGACGGGATCTGGAAACACCATATATTTT
-	TRBV6-1	TRBJ1-5	-	CASSEALGGNQPQHF	TGTGCCAGCAGTGAAGCGCTCGGGGGCAATCAGCCCCAGCATTTT
-	TRBV4-2	TRBJ1-2	TRBD1	CASSQDPQGAMYYGYTF	TGTGCCAGCAGCCAAGATCCGCAGGGGGCGATGTACTATGGCTACACCTTC
-	TRBV7-9	TRBJ2-2	TRBD1	CASSSGQGNTGELFF	TGTGCCAGCAGCTCCGGACAGGGGAACACCGGGGAGCTGTTTTTT
-	TRBV6-5	TRBJ1-5	-	CASRGLTSYERPQHF	TGTGCCAGCAGGGGTTTAACCTCCTATGAGCGGCCCCAGCATTTT
-	TRBV15	TRBJ2-3	-	CATSRGPARTDTQYF	TGTGCCACCAGCAGAGGTCCGGCGCGCACAGATACGCAGTATTTT
-	TRBV6-2/TRBV6-3	TRBJ2-7	-	CASSYSLGQKSYEQYF	TGTGCCAGCAGTTACTCACTCGGACAGAAGTCCTACGAGCAGTACTTC
once	TRBV4-1	TRBJ2-3	TRBD2	CASSQVGGEGTDTQYF	TGCGCCAGCAGCCAAGTCGGGGGGGAGGGCACAGATACGCAGTATTTT
-	TRBV19	TRBJ2-7	-	CASSIKGGTYYEQYF	TGTGCCAGTAGTATTAAAGGCGGGACCTACTACGAGCAGTACTTC
-	TRBV11-2	TRBJ2-1	TRBD2	CASSSRRTSGALDEQFF	TGTGCCAGCAGCTCCCGCCGAACTAGCGGGGCCCTCGATGAGCAGTTCTTC